This TCR beta chain originates from a study of PD-L1 blockade in urothelial cancer. The method was immunoSEQ multiplex PCR; TCRdb's version includes in-frame clones alone and lacks a portion of them. The table shows fewer than 30,000 clones, with about four fifths occurring only once. Trimming shortened V by 5 bases and J by 3 bases, and 9 bases separated the two germline ends. The CDR3 loop spans 13 amino acids. Germline values: CDR1 MNHNS, CDR2 SASEGT. The gene calls are TRBV6-1 and TRBJ2-3; D gene unclear. This clonotype was obtained from a man in his 70s with urothelial cancer. The sequencing used PBMCs, collected around atezolizumab (anti-PD-L1) treatment. The CDR3 is CASSFSRTDTQYF. CDR3 nucleotides: TGTGCCAGCAGTTTCTCCCGGACAGATACGCAGTATTTT.